This T cell receptor (beta chain) was identified in a study of prognosis after radiotherapy for stage I lung cancer. Study-wide context: Newly diagnosed primary stage I lung tumors were present in 12 to 15 patients, and oligometastatic NSCLC after surgical resection of the primary tumor was present in a few patients.

The study amplified the TCR beta CDR3 region from genomic DNA. This amplification was carried out by two rounds of multiplex PCR. The first PCR round targeted every TRBV and TRBJ gene with specific primers. TCRdb fed the multiplex PCR reads into MiXCR, producing one record per CDR3 protein. Here the sample spans approximately 17,000 distinct CDR3 sequences, roughly 30% being singletons. Study-wide results and limits: For the expanded TCR clones, whether they were tumor-specific was not determined. Stereotactic body radiation therapy was followed by a fall in unique TCR clone counts, with a median of roughly 10,000 versus 7,000.

This clonotype occurred many times. As yet, its antigen is unknown. The CDR3 runs to 16 residues. The germline V gene has CDR1 KGHSH and CDR2 LQKENI. V was clipped by 3 bases and J by 3 bases; unmatched bases: 5. This chain connects TRBV18 to TRBJ2-3; TRBD2 matches at 11 bases. The sequence was obtained from a donor over 45 with non-small cell lung cancer. The material was PBMCs, obtained before or after stereotactic body radiation therapy (not recorded which). The CDR3 sequence: CASSPQRLAGTDTQYF. The CDR3 DNA is TGTGCCAGCTCACCGCAGAGACTAGCGGGAACAGATACGCAGTATTTT.